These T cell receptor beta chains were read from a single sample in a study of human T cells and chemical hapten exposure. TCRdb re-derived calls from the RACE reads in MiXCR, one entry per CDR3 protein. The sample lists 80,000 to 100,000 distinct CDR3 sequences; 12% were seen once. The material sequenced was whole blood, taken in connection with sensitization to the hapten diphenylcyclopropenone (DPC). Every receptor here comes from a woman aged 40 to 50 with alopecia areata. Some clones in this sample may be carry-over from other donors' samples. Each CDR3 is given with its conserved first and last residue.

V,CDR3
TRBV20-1,CSGSEPIAKNIQYF
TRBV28,CASSLGTREQFF
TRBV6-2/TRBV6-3,CASSYLTSVNEQFF
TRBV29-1,CSVDRGRGTEAFF
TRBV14,CASSQAVFGSSPLHF
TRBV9,CASSARSDGAYEQYF
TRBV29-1,CSGKQVNTEAFF
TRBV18,CASSPRGANSPLHF
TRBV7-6,CASSSGDSLNQPQHF
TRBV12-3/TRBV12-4,CASSPQRLATDTQYF
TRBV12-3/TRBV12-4,CASSFRASTNYGYTF
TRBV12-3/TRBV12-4,CASSSGGQETQYF
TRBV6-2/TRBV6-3,CASEEPTSYNEQFF
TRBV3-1,CASSPAAGLIDNEQFF
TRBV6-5,CASSYGLGGREQYF
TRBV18,CASSPRLAGELFF
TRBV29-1,CSVDAGGNTIYF
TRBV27,CASSMKAGTAYEQYF
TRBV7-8,CASSRNTGRSTDTQYF
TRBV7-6,CASSSGLATGELFF
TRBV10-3,CAISEPYRGNEQFF
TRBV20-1,CSANGLADYEQYF
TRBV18,CASSPLEGQWTEKLFF
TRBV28,CASSLRYTDTQYF
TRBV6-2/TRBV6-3,CASRETGRDYEAFF
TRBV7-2,CASSLSGAGGRNEQFF
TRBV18,CASSPQGGTYEQYF
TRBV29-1,CSGGHNYEQYF
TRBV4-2,CASSQEGWRQGEAFF
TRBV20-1,CSATRFRAGNQPQHF
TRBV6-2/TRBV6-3,CASGLAGRNEQFF
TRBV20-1,CSAFSDRARTLYQPQHF
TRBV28,CASRILAGGPNTGELFF
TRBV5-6,CASSSSGRTKNIQYF
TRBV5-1,CASSQTDYEQYF
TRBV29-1,CSASRTDQETQYF
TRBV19,CASTPDRASYEQYF
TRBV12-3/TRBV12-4,CASSLSRSSYNEQFF
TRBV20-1,CSATRTGRPYEQYF
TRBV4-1,CASSQGPAYEQYF
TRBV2,CASSEMGTKYEQYF
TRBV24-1,CATSDTTGDTEAFF
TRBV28,CASSTGGATTEAFF
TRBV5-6,CASSKDRGRTEAFF